This T cell receptor beta chain emerged from a study of blood T cells in healthy people across ages. Study summary: Per every two T cells, about one barcoded beta molecule was captured by template switching.

Primed by a sample-barcoded 5' primer and a J-beta primer mix, a second PCR proceeded for about 6 to 11 cycles. Every molecule of cDNA carried a tag from a template-switch adaptor with 12 random nucleotides. TCRdb re-called the 5' RACE reads through MiXCR, storing one row per CDR3 protein. Of roughly 800,000 distinct CDR3 sequences in the sample, roughly 60% were seen once. Per germline, CDR1 MNHEY and CDR2 SVGEGT. V shed 0 bases and J shed 2 bases, with 12 bases lying between them. The CDR3 consists of 16 residues. Peripheral blood from each donor was collected in a volume of ten milliliters. The TCR sequence derives from a man aged 30 to 39 in good health. The material sequenced was blood. This rearrangement joins TRBV6-2 or TRBV6-3 to TRBJ2-3; D might be TRBD2 (6 bases). The DNA for the CDR3 is TGTGCCAGCAGTTACTCGGCGGGATGGTCCACAGATACGCAGTATTTT. This encodes CASSYSAGWSTDTQYF.